These 17 T cell receptor beta chains were all obtained from the same sample, sequenced in a study of blood T cells in healthy people across ages. PCR was performed a second time for about 7 to 12 cycles using a sample-barcoded 5' primer and a J-beta primer mix. Each CDR3 protein gets one entry after TCRdb re-called the 5' RACE reads with MiXCR. The sample lists 550,000 to 700,000 distinct CDR3 sequences, 25% to 30% occurring once. Sequenced sample: blood. These receptors originate from a woman in her seventies in good health.

This clonotype has only a few counts. This sequence joins TRBV6-1 and TRBJ2-6, with 7 bases aligning to TRBD1. Per the germline V gene, CDR1 is MNHNS and CDR2 is SASEGT. V lost 4 bases and J lost 2; bases outside the gene matches: 5. This CDR3 comprises 16 residues. CDR3 in amino acids: CASSAYRGAGANVLTF. CDR3 sequence (DNA): TGTGCCAGCAGTGCCTACAGGGGAGCTGGGGCCAACGTCCTGACTTTC.

This clonotype has a handful of counts. V gene TRBV28 combines with J gene TRBJ2-5; D might be TRBD2 (7 bases). Trimming pared 3 bases from V and 4 bases from J, leaving 18 bases between. Germline V gene data show CDR1 as MDHEN and CDR2 as SYDVKM. This CDR3 has 16 residues. The CDR3 loop reads CASSFTRGGLGETQYF. DNA for the CDR3: TGTGCCAGCAGTTTCACGAGGGGGGGCTTGGGAGAGACCCAGTACTTC. The full variable domain, completed using reference TRBV28 and TRBJ2-5, is DVKVTQSSRYLVKRTGEKVFLECVQDMDHENMFWYRQDPGLGLRLIYFSYDVKMKEKGDIPEGYSVSREKKERFSLILESASTNQTSMYLCASSFTRGGLGETQYFGPGTRLLVL.

This clonotype was counted many times. At one end the junction does not follow the germline gene, possibly because of a read error. This chain uses TRBV14 with TRBJ2-1; no clear D gene. Germline CDR1 and CDR2: SGHDN and FVKESK. This CDR3 has 13 residues. The CDR3 DNA sequence: TGCGCCAGCAGCCAAGGTCGTTACAATGAGCAGTTCTTC. It encodes CASSQGRYNEQFF.

The gene calls are TRBV12-3 or TRBV12-4 and TRBJ2-4; 7 nucleotides align to TRBD2. With 11 bases clipped from V and 0 bases from J, the junction kept 7 bases outside the gene matches. The CDR3 covers 14 residues. The CDR3 DNA follows: TGTGCCTCGAGTGGGGGGGGAGCCAAAAACATTCAGTACTTC. As protein: CASSGGGAKNIQYF.

For this clonotype: The junction differs from germline at one of its ends, possibly a read error. The chain links TRBV10-3 to TRBJ2-5, with 9 bases matching TRBD1. The CDR3 has 14 residues. CDR1 and CDR2 (germline): ENHRY, SYGVKD. The chain's CDR3 is CAISPKRTGESQYF. The CDR3 DNA sequence: TGTGCCATCAGTCCTAAAAGGACAGGGGAGAGCCAGTACTTC.

The chain employs TRBV5-1 and TRBJ2-1; 9 positions match TRBD1. This CDR3 contains 14 residues. The germline gives CDR1 SGHRS, CDR2 YFSETQ. V lost 3 bases, J lost 6 bases, and 4 bases stayed unmatched. The CDR3 here is CASSSRGQGNEQFF. The CDR3 DNA sequence: TGCGCCAGCAGCTCTCGGGGACAGGGCAATGAGCAGTTCTTC.

The chain carries TRBV20-1 and TRBJ1-6; 11 bases match TRBD1. Germline trimming cut 1 base from V and 9 bases from J; bases unmatched to any gene: 8. The CDR3 runs 16 residues. The germline CDR1 and CDR2 sequences are DFQATT and SNEGSKA (reference sequence). As DNA, the CDR3 is TGCAGTGCTAGAGTCCCGGGACAGGGGGTAGCTTCACCCCTCCACTTT. Its protein is CSARVPGQGVASPLHF.

This clonotype was detected only a few times. The gene calls are TRBV5-1 and TRBJ2-1; 10 nucleotides align to TRBD2. Losses at the gene ends were 2 bases for V and 4 bases for J; bases not matched to a gene: 9. The CDR3 has 17 amino acids. From germline, CDR1 is SGHRS and CDR2 YFSETQ. As DNA, the CDR3 is TGCGCCAGCAGCTTACACCTCGCTAGCGGGGGATACAATGAGCAGTTCTTC. Translating it yields CASSLHLASGGYNEQFF.

The chain recombines TRBV12-3 or TRBV12-4 with TRBJ1-3, with 8 nucleotides matching TRBD1. The CDR3 runs 13 residues. V was pared by 10 bases and J by 4 bases, with 6 bases of the junction left unmatched. The CDR3 protein is CATTRTGGNTIYF. For the CDR3, the DNA is TGTGCCACCACTCGGACAGGGGGAAACACCATATATTTT.

This clonotype was observed a few times. This chain connects TRBV24-1 to TRBJ1-2; D may be TRBD1 (6 bases). The CDR3 is made up of 14 amino acids. Germline assignment: CDR1 KGHDR and CDR2 SFDVKD. Trimming took 5 bases from V and 8 from J, leaving 17 bases between them. The CDR3 DNA is TGTGCCACCAGTGCTGGGGGGGGCACCTACGGCTACACCTTC. Translated, it gives CATSAGGGTYGYTF.

This clonotype occurred a few times. V gene TRBV3-1 combines with J gene TRBJ2-5; D call uncertain. The germline CDR1 and CDR2 sequences are LGHDT and YNNKEL (reference sequence). V gave up 4 bases and J gave up 3 bases, with 18 bases separating them. The CDR3 covers 16 residues. CDR3 sequence reads: CASSRYLFGPKETQYF. DNA for the CDR3: TGTGCCAGCAGCCGTTATCTTTTTGGGCCTAAAGAGACCCAGTACTTC.

The rearrangement joins TRBV4-2 to TRBJ1-1, with a possible D match to TRBD1 (6 bases). With 1 base removed from V and 5 bases from J, the gap between germline ends came to 17 bases. The CDR3 covers 16 residues. The V gene's germline CDR1 is LGHNA and CDR2 YNFKEQ. CDR3 in DNA: TGTGCCAGCAGCCAAGCTATTCAGGGGCGGGAGACTGAAGCTTTCTTT. Its translation: CASSQAIQGRETEAFF.

V is TRBV6-6 and J is TRBJ2-7; the match to TRBD2 covers 8 bases. The germline V gene encodes CDR1 MNHNY and CDR2 SVGAGI (reference sequence). J lost 4 bases, V lost 8 bases, and 10 bases had no gene match. This CDR3 spans 14 amino acids. CDR3 DNA sequence: TGTGCCAGCGCCCACGGCGGGGGGCGGTACGAGCAGTACTTC. This gives the protein CASAHGGGRYEQYF.

The J gene is TRBJ1-5, the V gene TRBV11-2, with TRBD1 matching over 9 bases. The germline V gene encodes CDR1 SGHAT and CDR2 FQNNGV. The CDR3 runs 18 residues. V lost 5 bases, J lost 5 bases, and 16 bases stayed unmatched. As DNA, the CDR3 is TGTGCCAGCAGCCCTTTGGGACAAGGGACAGGGAAAGATCAGCCCCAGCATTTT. This encodes CASSPLGQGTGKDQPQHF.

The chain recombines TRBV4-1 with TRBJ2-5; 12 bases fit TRBD2. Judging by the DNA end, TRBJ2-1 fits better; the J call may be wrong. Germline V gene sequence: CDR1 MGHRA, CDR2 YSYEKL. The CDR3 runs 17 residues. The DNA for the CDR3 is TGCGCCAGCAGCCAAGATGGACTAGCGGGAACCTACAATGAGCAGTTCTTC. Its protein is CASSQDGLAGTYNEQFF.

V usage is TRBV4-3 and J usage is TRBJ2-3, with 14 bases that match TRBD2. Germline V gene data show CDR1 as LGHNA and CDR2 as YSLEER. CDR3 length equals 16 residues. Trimming cost V 7 bases and J 3 bases; bases outside gene matches: 6. CDR3 protein: CASKRGTSGGTDTQYF. The CDR3 nucleotides read TGCGCCAGCAAAAGGGGGACTAGCGGGGGAACAGATACGCAGTATTTT.

CDR3 loop: CASSQLFPGTGSYGYTF. The CDR3 DNA follows: TGCGCCAGCAGCCAATTATTCCCCGGGACAGGGTCCTATGGCTACACCTTC. The V gene is TRBV4-3, the J gene TRBJ1-2; the match to TRBD1 covers 9 bases. Germline V gene sequence: CDR1 LGHNA, CDR2 YSLEER. CDR3 length: 17 amino acids. After removal of 2 bases from V and 4 bases from J, the junction contained 11 bases not matched to a gene.